The 2 T cell receptor beta chains reported below all come from one sample, sequenced in a study of vaccination effects on CD4 cells after COVID-19. These receptors are not linked to any known antigen. Sequenced by immunoSEQ multiplex PCR; TCRdb stores in-frame clones only, minus some. Here the sample spans about 16,000 clones, just under 70% being singletons. CD4+ T cells specific for antigen were expanded with viral peptide pools by the ViraFEST assay before sequencing. Following a roughly 11-day culture, CD4+ T cells were purified. Each participant was administered two doses of either the BNT162b2 or the mRNA-1273 vaccine. Here the sequenced sample was CD4+ T cells from PBMCs cultured with SARS-CoV-2 spike peptides, taken after COVID-19 vaccination. The receptors come from a human donor who received a COVID-19 vaccine.

The genes are TRBV10-2 and TRBJ1-5, with 9 bases fitting TRBD1. The CDR3 extends over 13 amino acids. V was clipped by 4 bases and J by 7 bases; unmatched bases: 2. Germline V lookup: CDR1 WSHSY, CDR2 SAAADI. CDR3 DNA: TGCGCCAGCAGTGGGGACAGGGCGCAGCCCCAGCATTTT. Translating it yields CASSGDRAQPQHF.

The rearrangement uses TRBV7-2 and TRBJ2-7; perhaps TRBD1 as D (6 bases). Per the germline V gene, CDR1 is SGHTA and CDR2 is FQGNSA. CDR3 size: 15 residues. Trimming left V 4 bases short and J 4 bases short, with 17 bases between. The CDR3 DNA reads TGTGCCAGCAGCTCCCGGACAGAGGTAGGGTACGAGCAGTACTTC. Translating it yields CASSSRTEVGYEQYF.